This T cell receptor (beta chain) was found in a study of shared clonotypes between healthy human individuals. The CDR3 consists of 14 residues. Germline lookup yields CDR1 LNHDA and CDR2 SQIVND (reference sequence). The ends were cut back, 6 bases at V and 7 bases at J, with 15 bases in the middle. Genomic DNA (from each subset) was split evenly across several immunoSEQ plates. Generated by immunoSEQ multiplex PCR, the TCRdb table keeps only in-frame clones and is missing some. Among approximately 2,300,000 clones listed, 85% to 95% were seen once. This sequence was found in a man aged 18 to 30 in good health. Some clones in this sample may be carry-over from other donors' samples. Sequenced sample: naive CD4+ T cells from PBMCs. Sample subset: CD45RA+ positively selected. The chain joins TRBV19 to TRBJ2-2, with D possibly matching TRBD2 (6 bases). CDR3 amino acids: CASRPWGEVGELFF. The DNA of the CDR3 is TGTGCCAGTAGACCCTGGGGGGAGGTCGGGGAGCTGTTTTTT.